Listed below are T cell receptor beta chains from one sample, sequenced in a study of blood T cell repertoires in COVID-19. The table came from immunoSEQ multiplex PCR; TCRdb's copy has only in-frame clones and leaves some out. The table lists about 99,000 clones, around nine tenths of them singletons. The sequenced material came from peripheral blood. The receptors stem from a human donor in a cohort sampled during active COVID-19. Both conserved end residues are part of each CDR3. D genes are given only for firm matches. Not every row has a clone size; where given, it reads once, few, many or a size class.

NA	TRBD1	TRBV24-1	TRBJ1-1	CATSVPTSEGQGINMNTEAFF	TGTGCCACCAGTGTCCCTACGAGCGAGGGACAGGGGATCAACATGAACACTGAAGCTTTCTTT
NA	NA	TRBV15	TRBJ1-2	CATSRDRGNYGYTF	TGTGCCACCAGCAGAGATCGGGGTAACTATGGCTACACCTTC
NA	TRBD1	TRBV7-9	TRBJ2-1	CASSMDRGRGGLYNEQFF	TGTGCCAGCAGCATGGACAGGGGGCGAGGAGGTCTCTACAATGAGCAGTTCTTC
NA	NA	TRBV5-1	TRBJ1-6	CASSLASRDSPLHF	TGCGCCAGCAGCTTGGCCTCTCGGGATTCACCCCTCCACTTT
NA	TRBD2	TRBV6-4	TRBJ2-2	CASSILAGGTNTGELFF	TGTGCCAGCAGCATACTAGCGGGGGGGACGAACACCGGGGAGCTGTTTTTT
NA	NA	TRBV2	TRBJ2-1	CASSAETDDEQFF	TGTGCCAGCAGTGCAGAGACTGACGATGAGCAGTTCTTC
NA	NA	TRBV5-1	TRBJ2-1	CASSYQGNEQFF	TGCGCCAGCAGCTATCAGGGAAATGAGCAGTTCTTC
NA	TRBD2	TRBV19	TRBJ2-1	CASSIARTSGRVEQFF	TGTGCCAGTAGTATCGCCCGGACTAGCGGGAGGGTTGAGCAGTTCTTC
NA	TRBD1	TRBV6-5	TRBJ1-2	CASRPTGKGDYGYTF	TGTGCCAGCAGGCCGACAGGGAAGGGGGACTATGGCTACACCTTC
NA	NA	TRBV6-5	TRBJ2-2	CASRPGSANTGELFF	TGTGCCAGCAGGCCCGGGAGCGCCAACACCGGGGAGCTGTTTTTT
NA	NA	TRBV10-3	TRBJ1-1	CAISEGGVRNTEAFF	TGTGCCATCAGTGAGGGGGGGGTTAGAAACACTGAAGCTTTCTTT
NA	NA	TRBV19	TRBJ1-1	CASSIGHPGEAFF	TGTGCCAGTAGTATAGGCCATCCAGGGGAAGCTTTCTTT
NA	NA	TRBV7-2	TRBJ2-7	CASSLAGAYEQYF	TGTGCCAGCAGCTTAGCAGGGGCCTACGAGCAGTACTTC
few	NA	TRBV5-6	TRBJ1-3	CASSQGANAGNTIYF	TGTGCCAGCAGCCAAGGGGCCAACGCTGGAAACACCATATATTTT
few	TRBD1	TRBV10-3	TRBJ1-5	CAISEAAGGANQPQHF	TGTGCCATCAGTGAGGCAGCAGGGGGCGCGAATCAGCCCCAGCATTTT
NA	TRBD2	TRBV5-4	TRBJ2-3	CASSLGLAGTDTQYF	TGTGCCAGCAGCTTGGGACTAGCTGGCACAGATACGCAGTATTTT
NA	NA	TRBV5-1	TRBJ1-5	CASSLRTGEPQHF	TGCGCCAGCAGCCTCCGGACGGGGGAGCCCCAGCATTTT
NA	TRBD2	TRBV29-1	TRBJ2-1	CSVGGRGKGPNEQFF	TGCAGCGTCGGGGGGAGAGGGAAGGGTCCCAATGAGCAGTTCTTC
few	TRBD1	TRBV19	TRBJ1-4	CASSVLLGRDRIEKLFF	TGTGCCAGTAGTGTTCTCCTAGGCCGGGACAGGATTGAAAAACTGTTTTTT
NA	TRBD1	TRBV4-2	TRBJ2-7	CASSQGVGQSYEQYF	TGTGCCAGCAGCCAAGGGGTGGGACAGTCCTACGAGCAGTACTTC
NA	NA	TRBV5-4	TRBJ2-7	CASSFRDLSSYEQYF	TGTGCCAGCAGCTTTCGGGATCTAAGCTCCTACGAGCAGTACTTC
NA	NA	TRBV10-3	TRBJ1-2	CAISLGQGNHGYTF	TGTGCCATCAGTTTAGGGCAGGGTAATCATGGCTACACCTTC
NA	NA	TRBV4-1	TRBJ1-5	CASSQGVSRLSNQPQHF	TGCGCCAGCAGCCAAGGAGTTTCCCGCCTAAGCAATCAGCCCCAGCATTTT
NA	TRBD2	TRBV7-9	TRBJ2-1	CASSPRTSGRDEQFF	TGTGCCAGCAGTCCCCGGACTAGCGGGAGGGATGAGCAGTTCTTC
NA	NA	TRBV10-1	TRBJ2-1	CASPKAVLAPYNEQFF	TGCGCCAGCCCTAAGGCCGTACTAGCCCCCTACAATGAGCAGTTCTTC
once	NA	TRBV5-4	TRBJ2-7	CASSLVAVAHEQYF	TGTGCCAGCAGCTTGGTGGCTGTTGCCCACGAGCAGTACTTC
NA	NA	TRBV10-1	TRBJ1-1	CASSENGAPVAEAFF	TGCGCCAGCAGTGAGAATGGGGCTCCCGTGGCTGAAGCTTTCTTT
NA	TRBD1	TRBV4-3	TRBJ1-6	CASSQTPPTGDNSPLHF	TGCGCCAGCAGCCAGACTCCACCGACAGGGGATAATTCACCCCTCCACTTT
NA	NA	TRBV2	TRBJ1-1	CASSEALWRAAFF	TGTGCCAGCAGTGAAGCGCTATGGAGGGCGGCTTTCTTT
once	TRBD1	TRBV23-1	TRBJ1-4	CASSPPRGKTGGATNEKLFF	TGCGCCAGCAGTCCCCCCCGGGGAAAGACAGGGGGCGCAACTAATGAAAAACTGTTTTTT
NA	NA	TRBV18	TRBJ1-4	CASSPPTGQGNEKLFF	TGTGCCAGCTCACCACCTACAGGCCAGGGGAATGAAAAACTGTTTTTT
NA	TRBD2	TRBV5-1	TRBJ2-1	CASSPFSGGASWEQFF	TGCGCCAGCAGCCCCTTTAGCGGGGGGGCATCCTGGGAGCAGTTCTTC
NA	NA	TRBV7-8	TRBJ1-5	CASSHDGLGGQPQHF	TGTGCCAGCAGCCACGACGGCCTCGGGGGACAGCCCCAGCATTTT
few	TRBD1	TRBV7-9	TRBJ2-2	CASSLKEQGRTGELFF	TGTGCCAGCAGCTTAAAGGAACAGGGGCGTACCGGGGAGCTGTTTTTT
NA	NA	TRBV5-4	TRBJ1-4	CASSLGPWGADEKLFF	TGTGCCAGCAGCTTGGGCCCGTGGGGCGCCGATGAAAAACTGTTTTTT
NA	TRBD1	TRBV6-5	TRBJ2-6	CASRTGSGANVLTF	TGTGCCAGCAGGACAGGGTCTGGGGCCAACGTCCTGACTTTC
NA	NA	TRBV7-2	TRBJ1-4	CASSSQTAKVEKLFF	TGTGCCAGCAGCTCCCAGACAGCCAAGGTTGAAAAACTGTTTTTT
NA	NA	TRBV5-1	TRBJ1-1	CASSLAPATEAFF	TGCGCCAGCAGCTTGGCACCAGCGACTGAAGCTTTCTTT
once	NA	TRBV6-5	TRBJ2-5	CASSRRGETQYF	TGTGCCAGCAGTCGCAGGGGAGAGACCCAGTACTTC
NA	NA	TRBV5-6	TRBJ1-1	CASSLVLVQTNTEAFF	TGTGCCAGCAGCTTAGTTCTGGTACAGACCAACACTGAAGCTTTCTTT
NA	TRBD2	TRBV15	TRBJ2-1	CATSRYEGGTYNEQFF	TGTGCCACCAGCCGATACGAGGGAGGGACCTACAATGAGCAGTTCTTC
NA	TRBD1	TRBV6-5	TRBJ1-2	CASSDLDRVPGYTF	TGTGCCAGCAGCGACTTGGACAGGGTGCCCGGCTACACCTTC
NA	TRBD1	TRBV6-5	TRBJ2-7	CASSPRTGGSYEQYF	TGTGCCAGCAGCCCAAGGACAGGGGGCTCCTACGAGCAGTACTTC
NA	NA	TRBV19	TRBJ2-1	CASSIVGGVAYNEQFF	TGTGCCAGTAGTATAGTAGGGGGGGTTGCCTACAATGAGCAGTTCTTC
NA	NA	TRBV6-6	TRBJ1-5	CASSSGQPQHF	TGTGCCAGCAGTTCGGGACAGCCCCAGCATTTT
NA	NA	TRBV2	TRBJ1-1	CASSWGDEAFF	TGTGCCAGCAGTTGGGGGGATGAAGCTTTCTTT
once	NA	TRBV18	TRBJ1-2	CASSPPQAGAGGYTF	TGTGCCAGCTCACCACCGCAGGCGGGGGCAGGTGGCTACACCTTC
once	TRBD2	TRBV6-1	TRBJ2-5	CASSEVRTSGRETQYF	TGTGCCAGCAGTGAAGTTCGGACTAGCGGGAGAGAGACCCAGTACTTC
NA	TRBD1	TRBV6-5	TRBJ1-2	CASRGDRGYTF	TGTGCCAGCAGAGGGGACAGGGGCTACACCTTC
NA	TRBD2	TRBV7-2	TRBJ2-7	CASSKTSGRMYEQYF	TGTGCCAGCAGCAAGACTAGCGGGAGGATGTACGAGCAGTACTTC
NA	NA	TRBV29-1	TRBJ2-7	CSVDYPGADEQYF	TGCAGCGTTGATTACCCAGGGGCCGACGAGCAGTACTTC
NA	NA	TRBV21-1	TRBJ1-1	CASSKGGTGGEICTEAFF	TGTGCCAGCAGCAAAGGTGGAACAGGGGGCGAAATTTGCACTGAAGCTTTCTTT
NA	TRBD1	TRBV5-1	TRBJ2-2	CASSLRTGGGTGELFF	TGCGCCAGCAGCTTAAGGACAGGGGGCGGCACCGGGGAGCTGTTTTTT